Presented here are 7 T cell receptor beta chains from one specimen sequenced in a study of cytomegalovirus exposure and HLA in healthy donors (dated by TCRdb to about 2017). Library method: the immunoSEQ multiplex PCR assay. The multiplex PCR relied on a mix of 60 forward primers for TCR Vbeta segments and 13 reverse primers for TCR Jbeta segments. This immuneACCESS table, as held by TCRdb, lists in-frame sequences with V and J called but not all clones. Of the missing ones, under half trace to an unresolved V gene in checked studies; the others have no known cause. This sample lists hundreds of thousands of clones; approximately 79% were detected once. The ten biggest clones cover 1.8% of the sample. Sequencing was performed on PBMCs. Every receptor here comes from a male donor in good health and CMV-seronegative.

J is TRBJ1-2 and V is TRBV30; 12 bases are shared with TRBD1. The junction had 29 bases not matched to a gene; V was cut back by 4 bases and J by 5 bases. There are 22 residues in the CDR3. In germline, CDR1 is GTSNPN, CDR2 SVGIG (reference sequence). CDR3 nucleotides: TGTGCCTGGACCTCGATCCGGGACAGGGGGCGAATAAACCCAACCCGTCATTATGGCTACACCTTC. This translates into CAWTSIRDRGRINPTRHYGYTF.

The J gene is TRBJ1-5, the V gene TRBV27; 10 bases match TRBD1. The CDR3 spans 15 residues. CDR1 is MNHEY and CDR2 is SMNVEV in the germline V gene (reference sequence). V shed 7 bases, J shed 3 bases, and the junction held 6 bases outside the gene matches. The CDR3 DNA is TGTGCCAGCACTTCCGGGACAGGGGCCAATCAGCCCCAGCATTTT. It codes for CASTSGTGANQPQHF.

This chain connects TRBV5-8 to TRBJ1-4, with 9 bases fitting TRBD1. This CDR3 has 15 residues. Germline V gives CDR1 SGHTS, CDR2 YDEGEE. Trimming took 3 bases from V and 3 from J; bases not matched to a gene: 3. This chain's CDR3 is CASSYRQGANEKLFF. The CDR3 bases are TGTGCCAGCAGCTACCGACAGGGGGCTAATGAAAAACTGTTTTTT.

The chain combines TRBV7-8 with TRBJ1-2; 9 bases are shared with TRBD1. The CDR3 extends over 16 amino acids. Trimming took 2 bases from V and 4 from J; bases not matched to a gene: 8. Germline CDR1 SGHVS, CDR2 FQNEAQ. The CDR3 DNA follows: TGTGCCAGCAGCTTAAGGGACAGGGAATACGGCTATGGCTACACCTTC. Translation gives CASSLRDREYGYGYTF.

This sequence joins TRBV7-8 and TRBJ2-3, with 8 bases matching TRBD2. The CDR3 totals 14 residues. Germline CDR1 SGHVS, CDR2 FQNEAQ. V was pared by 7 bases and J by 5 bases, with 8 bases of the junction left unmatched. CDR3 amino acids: CASIAGGAVDTQYF. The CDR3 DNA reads TGTGCCAGCATAGCCGGGGGGGCCGTAGATACGCAGTATTTT. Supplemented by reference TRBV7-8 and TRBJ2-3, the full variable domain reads GAGVSQSPRYKVAKRGQDVALRCDPISGHVSLFWYQQALGQGPEFLTYFQNEAQLDKSGLPSDRFFAERPEGSVSTLKIQRTQQEDSAVYLCASIAGGAVDTQYFGPGTRLTVL.

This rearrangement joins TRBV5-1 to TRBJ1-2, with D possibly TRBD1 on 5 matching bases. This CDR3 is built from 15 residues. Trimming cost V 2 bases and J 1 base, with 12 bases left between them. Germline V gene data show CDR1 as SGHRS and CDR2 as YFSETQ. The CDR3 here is CASSFRGGDNYGYTF. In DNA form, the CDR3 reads TGCGCCAGCAGCTTTCGCGGGGGGGATAACTATGGCTACACCTTC.

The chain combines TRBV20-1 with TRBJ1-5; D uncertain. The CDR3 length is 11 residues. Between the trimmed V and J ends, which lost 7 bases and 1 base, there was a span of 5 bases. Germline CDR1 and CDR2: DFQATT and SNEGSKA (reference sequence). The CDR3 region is CSVASNQPQHF. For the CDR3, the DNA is TGCAGTGTGGCCAGCAATCAGCCCCAGCATTTT.